These 11 T cell receptor beta chains originate from one sample sequenced in a study of cytomegalovirus exposure and HLA in healthy donors. Primers: 60 Vbeta forward and 13 Jbeta reverse. Profiling relied on immunoSEQ multiplex PCR, and the TCRdb table lists in-frame clones only, not all of them. The data hold roughly 150,000 clones, with around 78% observed a single time. Sequenced: PBMCs. These TCRs come from a man between 35 and 55 years old in good health and CMV-seronegative.

The chain carries TRBV9 and TRBJ2-3; perhaps TRBD1 as D (5 bases). The CDR3 is 16 residues long. Germline CDR1 and CDR2: SGDLS and YYNGEE. Trimming pared 4 bases from V and 0 bases from J, leaving 15 bases between. The CDR3 reads CASSLRLGASTDTQYF. The CDR3 DNA follows: TGTGCCAGCAGCTTAAGGCTAGGGGCTAGCACAGATACGCAGTATTTT.

The rearrangement links TRBV19 to TRBJ1-1; D is possibly TRBD1 (6 bases). Germline V gene data show CDR1 as LNHDA and CDR2 as SQIVND (reference sequence). Trimming took off 6 bases at V and 0 bases at J, with 17 bases between the two ends. The CDR3 consists of 16 residues. The DNA of the CDR3 is TGTGCCAGTAGCCCCATAGGGGGTGGCATGAACACTGAAGCTTTCTTT. It yields the protein CASSPIGGGMNTEAFF.

To note about this clone: The same CDR3 is also encoded by other DNA sequences in this sample. The V gene is TRBV6-1, the J gene TRBJ2-7, with D tentatively TRBD1 (5 bases). Trimming removed 0 bases at V and 3 bases at J, with 6 bases between. CDR3 length equals 13 residues. Germline CDR1 reads MNHNS; CDR2 reads SASEGT. The CDR3 loop is CASSEADSYEQYF. DNA of the CDR3: TGTGCCAGCAGTGAAGCTGACAGCTACGAGCAGTACTTC.

The rearrangement joins TRBV2 to TRBJ2-3, with 7 bases aligning to TRBD2. This CDR3 region has 16 residues. Trimming cost V 1 base and J 1 base; bases outside gene matches: 5. Germline V gives CDR1 SNHLY, CDR2 FYNNEI. The CDR3 loop reads CASSEDPSGGTDTQYF. The DNA for the CDR3 is TGTGCCAGCAGTGAAGACCCGAGCGGGGGCACAGATACGCAGTATTTT.

The chain links TRBV7-9 to TRBJ2-1; TRBD2 matches at 9 bases. Germline-derived CDR1 and CDR2 are SEHNR and FQNEAQ (reference sequence). V lost 7 bases and J lost 9; bases outside the gene matches: 13. The CDR3 sequence is 15 residues long. The CDR3 protein is CASMGAGGRGGEQFF. The CDR3 region has the DNA TGTGCCAGCATGGGAGCGGGAGGTAGGGGGGGTGAGCAGTTCTTC.

The genes are TRBV7-9 and TRBJ1-2; no definite D call. Between the trimmed V and J ends, which lost 1 base and 9 bases, there was a span of 12 bases. Germline loops: CDR1 SEHNR, CDR2 FQNEAQ (reference sequence). The CDR3 is made up of 13 amino acids. CDR3 bases: TGTGCCAGCAGCTTAGGGACTGGTTCCAGCTACACCTTC. This gives the protein CASSLGTGSSYTF.

The chain employs TRBV14 and TRBJ2-3; TRBD2 matches at 8 bases. V gave up 4 bases and J gave up 3 bases; unmatched junction bases: 9. This CDR3 spans 16 amino acids. Germline CDR1 reads SGHDN; CDR2 reads FVKESK. The CDR3 protein is CASSRMGTSGTDTQYF. DNA of the CDR3: TGTGCCAGCAGCCGTATGGGAACTAGCGGAACAGATACGCAGTATTTT.

V gene TRBV4-1 combines with J gene TRBJ2-1, with TRBD2 identical over 10 bases. The CDR3 runs 18 residues. V lost 1 base, J lost 7 bases, and 13 bases stayed unmatched. Germline assignment: CDR1 MGHRA and CDR2 YSYEKL. CDR3 in DNA: TGCGCCAGCAGCCAAGGACTACTAGAGCGGGAGGGCCGAAATGAGCAGTTCTTC. Translating gives CASSQGLLEREGRNEQFF.

The chain is built from TRBV5-5 and TRBJ2-7; 10 nucleotides match TRBD2. The junction had 6 bases not matched to a gene; V was cut back by 6 bases and J by 3 bases. Germline V gene sequence: CDR1 SGHKS, CDR2 YYEKEE (reference sequence). There are 14 residues in the CDR3. CDR3 region: CASNPSSGSYEQYV. The CDR3 DNA is TGTGCCAGCAACCCCTCTAGCGGGAGCTACGAGCAGTACGTC.

The chain joins TRBV6-1 to TRBJ2-1; no reliable D call. The CDR3 totals 15 residues. V was pared by 6 bases and J by 3 bases, with 15 bases between. CDR1 and CDR2 from the germline V gene are MNHNS and SASEGT. The CDR3 coding sequence is TGTGCCAGCAGAACCGGTTCCTCCAACTACAATGAGCAGTTCTTC. This codes for CASRTGSSNYNEQFF.

The gene calls are TRBV6-6 and TRBJ1-2, with D hard to call. The CDR3 has 15 amino acids. V was clipped by 0 bases and J by 3 bases, with 11 bases between them. Germline CDR1 reads MNHNY; CDR2 reads SVGAGI (reference sequence). The DNA for the CDR3 is TGTGCCAGCAGTTACTCGAGTCTTTCCGACTATGGCTACACCTTC. Amino acid sequence: CASSYSSLSDYGYTF.